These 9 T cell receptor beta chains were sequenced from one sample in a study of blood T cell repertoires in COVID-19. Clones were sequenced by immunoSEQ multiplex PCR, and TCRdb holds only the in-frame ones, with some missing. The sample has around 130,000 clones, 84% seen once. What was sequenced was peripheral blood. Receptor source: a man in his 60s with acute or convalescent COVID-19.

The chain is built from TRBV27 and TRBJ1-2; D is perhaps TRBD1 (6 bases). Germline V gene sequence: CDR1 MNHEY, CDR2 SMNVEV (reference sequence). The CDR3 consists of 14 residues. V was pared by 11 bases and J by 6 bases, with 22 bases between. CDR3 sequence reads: CASQGNTPSHGYTF. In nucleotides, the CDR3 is TGTGCCTCCCAGGGGAACACACCGTCCCATGGCTACACCTTC.

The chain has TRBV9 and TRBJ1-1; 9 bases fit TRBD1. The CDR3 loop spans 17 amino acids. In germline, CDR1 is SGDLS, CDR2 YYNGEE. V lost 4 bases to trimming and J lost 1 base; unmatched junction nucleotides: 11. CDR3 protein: CASSNPTRDRANTEAFF. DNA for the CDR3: TGTGCCAGCAGCAACCCAACTCGGGACAGGGCGAACACTGAAGCTTTCTTT.

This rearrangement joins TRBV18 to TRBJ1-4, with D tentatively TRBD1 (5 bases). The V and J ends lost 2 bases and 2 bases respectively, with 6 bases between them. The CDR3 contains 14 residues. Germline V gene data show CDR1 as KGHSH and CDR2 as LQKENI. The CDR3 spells CASSPGATNEKLFF. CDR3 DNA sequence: TGTGCCAGCTCACCAGGGGCCACTAATGAAAAACTGTTTTTT.

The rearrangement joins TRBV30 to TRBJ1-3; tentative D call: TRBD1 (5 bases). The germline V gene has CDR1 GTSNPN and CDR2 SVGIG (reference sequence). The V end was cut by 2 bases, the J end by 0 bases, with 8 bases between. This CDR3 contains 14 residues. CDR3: CAWSTGYSGNTIYF. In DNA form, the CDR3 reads TGTGCCTGGAGTACAGGTTACTCTGGAAACACCATATATTTT.

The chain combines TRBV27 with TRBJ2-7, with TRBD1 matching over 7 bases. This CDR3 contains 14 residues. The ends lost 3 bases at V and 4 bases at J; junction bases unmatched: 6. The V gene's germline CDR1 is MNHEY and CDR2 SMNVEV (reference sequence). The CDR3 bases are TGTGCCAGCAGTTTGGAAGGGGGCGGGTACGAGCAGTACTTC. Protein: CASSLEGGGYEQYF.

The CDR3: CASSPSGGSSYEQYF. As DNA, the CDR3 is TGTGCCAGCAGTCCTAGCGGGGGGAGCTCCTACGAGCAGTACTTC. The chain carries TRBV5-4 and TRBJ2-7; 11 bases map to TRBD2. The germline V gene encodes CDR1 SGHNT and CDR2 YYREEE (reference sequence). The CDR3 runs to 15 residues. V lost 5 bases and J lost 0; bases outside the gene matches: 4.

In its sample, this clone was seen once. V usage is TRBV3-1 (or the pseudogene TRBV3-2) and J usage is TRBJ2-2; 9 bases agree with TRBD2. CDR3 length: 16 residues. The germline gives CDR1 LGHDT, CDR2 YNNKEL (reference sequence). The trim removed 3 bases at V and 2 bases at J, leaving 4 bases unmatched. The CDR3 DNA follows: TGTGCCAGCAGCCAGAGACTAGCGGCCAACACCGGGGAGCTGTTTTTT. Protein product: CASSQRLAANTGELFF.

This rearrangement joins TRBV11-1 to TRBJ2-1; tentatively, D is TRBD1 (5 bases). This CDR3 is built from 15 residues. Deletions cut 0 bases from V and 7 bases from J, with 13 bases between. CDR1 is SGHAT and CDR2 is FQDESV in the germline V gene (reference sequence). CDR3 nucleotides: TGTGCCAGCAGCTTAGCGCTGGGGCCCGTAAATGAGCAGTTCTTC. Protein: CASSLALGPVNEQFF.

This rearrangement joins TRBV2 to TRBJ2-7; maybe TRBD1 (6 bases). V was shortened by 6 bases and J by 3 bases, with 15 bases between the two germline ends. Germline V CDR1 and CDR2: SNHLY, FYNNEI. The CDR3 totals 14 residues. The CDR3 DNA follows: TGTGCCAGCAGGCCCCCGGGACAACTCTACGAGCAGTACTTC. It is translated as CASRPPGQLYEQYF.